This T cell receptor (beta chain) emerged from a study of identical twins. Findings and caveats of the study: Out-of-frame alpha sequences common to twins exhibited a surplus of low generation probability. High-abundance cord blood beta clonotypes had fewer insertions; memory repertoires showed none. Models underpredicted monozygotic twin sharing of out-of-frame TCR alpha.

A universal primer site was incorporated via template switching, and the cDNA contained unique molecular identifiers. TCRdb called the 5' RACE reads again in MiXCR, with one record for every CDR3 protein. The sample carries 690,000 or so distinct CDR3 sequences, roughly 6.2% recorded once. V gave up 0 bases and J gave up 7 bases; unmatched junction bases: 5. Germline CDR1 and CDR2: DFQATT and SNEGSKA (reference sequence). The CDR3 has 14 amino acids. This clonotype was seen many times. The antigen is undetermined. The chain joins TRBV20-1 to TRBJ2-1, with 8 bases lining up with TRBD2. The clonotype originates from a young man in good health. The sample consisted of naive T cells sorted from blood. The CDR3 DNA sequence: TGCAGTGCTAGAGAGCCTGCGGGAGGAAATGAGCAGTTCTTC. This encodes CSAREPAGGNEQFF.